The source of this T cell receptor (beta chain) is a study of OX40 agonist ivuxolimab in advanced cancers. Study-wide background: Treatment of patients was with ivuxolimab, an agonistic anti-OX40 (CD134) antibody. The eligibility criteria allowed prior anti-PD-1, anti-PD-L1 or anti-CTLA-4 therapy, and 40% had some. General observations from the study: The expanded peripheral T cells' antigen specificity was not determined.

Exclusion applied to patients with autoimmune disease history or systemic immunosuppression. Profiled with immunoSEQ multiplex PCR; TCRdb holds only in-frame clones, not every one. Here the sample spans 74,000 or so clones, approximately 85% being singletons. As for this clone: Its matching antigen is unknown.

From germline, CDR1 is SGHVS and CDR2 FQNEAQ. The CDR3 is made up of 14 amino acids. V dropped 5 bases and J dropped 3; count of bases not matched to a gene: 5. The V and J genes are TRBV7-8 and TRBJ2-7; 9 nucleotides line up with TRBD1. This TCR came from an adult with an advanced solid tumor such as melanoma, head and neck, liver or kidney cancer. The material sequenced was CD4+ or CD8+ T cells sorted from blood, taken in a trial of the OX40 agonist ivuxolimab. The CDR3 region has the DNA TGTGCCAGCAGCAGAGACAGGGGGGACTACGAGCAGTACTTC. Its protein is CASSRDRGDYEQYF.